The present T cell receptor (beta chain) was sequenced within a study of T-cell memory formation after mild COVID-19. Study at large: The TCR clusters were mostly specific to one donor. Study-wide results and limits: Clones that contracted from day 15 to 85 had balanced CD4/CD8; later expanders were CD4+ biased. CD4+ contracting clones lay mainly in CM and EM, CD8+ ones in EMRA.

This clonotype was detected a few times. Antigen: not known. cDNA libraries for TCR alpha and TCR beta, carrying sample barcodes and UMIs, came from 5'RACE with constant-segment primers. TCRdb reprocessed the 5' RACE reads with MiXCR, giving one entry per CDR3 protein. The top ten clones hold roughly an eighth of a sample with more than 400,000 distinct CDR3 sequences, roughly 20% of them seen once. The CDR3 spans 16 residues. Germline-derived CDR1 and CDR2 are SGHRS and YFSETQ. V gave up 4 bases and J gave up 0 bases; unmatched junction bases: 9. The sequenced material came from PBMCs or a T cell subset sorted from them (not recorded which). V gene TRBV5-1 combines with J gene TRBJ2-7, with 8 bases that match TRBD1. The origin of this receptor is an adult woman who had mild COVID-19 (a few samples of this study predate the infection). Cell type and time point are not known. The CDR3, as DNA: TGCGCCAGCAGCCTCCCGGACAGGGCCATCTCCTACGAGCAGTACTTC. It is translated as CASSLPDRAISYEQYF. Supplemented by reference TRBV5-1 and TRBJ2-7, the full variable domain reads KAGVTQTPRYLIKTRGQQVTLSCSPISGHRSVSWYQQTPGQGLQFLFEYFSETQRNKGNFPGRFSGRQFSNSRSEMNVSTLELGDSALYLCASSLPDRAISYEQYFGPGTRLTVT.